A single sample is the source of the 27 T cell receptor beta chains below, sequenced in a study of vaccination effects on CD4 cells after COVID-19 (dated by TCRdb to the early 2020s). The library was generated by the immunoSEQ multiplex PCR assay. Here the immuneACCESS table is served through TCRdb, limited to in-frame sequences with V and J called. Missing clones are a known gap in these copies; in checked studies unresolved V genes cover under half, and the rest lacks a known reason. Counted in this sample were 35,000 to 40,000 clones; about 70% of them appeared once. 3% of the sample lies in the top ten. No antigen has been assigned to these receptors. After less than 13 days of culture, CD4+ T cells were isolated with the EasySep CD4+ T cell isolation kit. The sequencing here drew on CD4+ T cells from PBMCs cultured without peptide, taken before COVID-19 vaccination. The receptors originated from a human donor who received a COVID-19 vaccine.

The rearrangement joins TRBV6-5 to TRBJ1-2; 10 nucleotides match TRBD1. This CDR3 region has 13 residues. V lost 5 bases and J lost 8; bases outside the gene matches: 5. In germline, CDR1 is MNHEY, CDR2 SVGAGI. The DNA for the CDR3 is TGTGCCAGCAGTCCCGACAGGGGGCTCGGCTACACCTTC. As protein: CASSPDRGLGYTF.

The CDR3 is CASRPGMGEQYF. CDR3 coding DNA: TGTGCCAGCAGGCCCGGAATGGGCGAGCAGTACTTC. The chain uses TRBV2 and TRBJ2-7; D is unresolved. Germline-derived CDR1 and CDR2 are SNHLY and FYNNEI. V was clipped by 6 bases and J by 6 bases, with 12 bases between them. The CDR3 runs 12 residues. The full variable domain, with the rest looked up from reference TRBV2 and TRBJ2-7, is EPEVTQTPSHQVTQMGQEVILRCVPISNHLYFYWYRQILGQKVEFLVSFYNNEISEKSEIFDDQFSVERPDGSNFTLKIRSTKLEDSAMYFCASRPGMGEQYFGPGTRLTVT.

In its sample, this clone was seen a few times. The rearrangement links TRBV25-1 to TRBJ2-1; 7 nucleotides align to TRBD1. Losses at the gene ends were 2 bases for V and 2 bases for J; bases not matched to a gene: 6. The CDR3 has 16 amino acids. In germline, CDR1 is MGHDK, CDR2 SYGVNS. CDR3: CASSETGTVAYNEQFF. CDR3 nucleotides: TGTGCCAGCAGTGAAACCGGGACAGTAGCCTACAATGAGCAGTTCTTC.

This sequence joins TRBV2 and TRBJ2-5; 7 positions agree with TRBD1. The CDR3 loop spans 15 amino acids. Germline lookup yields CDR1 SNHLY and CDR2 FYNNEI. The ends lost 6 bases at V and 3 bases at J; junction bases unmatched: 10. CDR3 bases: TGTGCCAGCAGGTTCCGGCCAGGGGGAGAAGAGACCCAGTACTTC. Residues: CASRFRPGGEETQYF.

The J gene is TRBJ2-7, the V gene TRBV28; possible D gene TRBD2, 6 bases. This CDR3 is built from 11 residues. The germline V and J ends were trimmed by 9 bases and 1 base, with 7 bases remaining between them. Germline-derived CDR1 and CDR2 are MDHEN and SYDVKM. Written as DNA, the CDR3 is TGTGCCAGTGGAGGGTCCTACGAGCAGTACTTC. Its translation: CASGGSYEQYF.

The chain uses TRBV10-3 and TRBJ2-7; 8 bases fit TRBD1. Germline V gives CDR1 ENHRY, CDR2 SYGVKD. This CDR3 contains 15 residues. V dropped 0 bases and J dropped 5; count of bases not matched to a gene: 6. This CDR3 reads CAISESGRGPDEQYF. The CDR3 DNA reads TGTGCCATCAGTGAGTCAGGCAGGGGGCCCGACGAGCAGTACTTC.

The rearrangement links TRBV19 to TRBJ2-2; no reliable D call. The CDR3 covers 16 residues. Germline CDR1 is LNHDA and CDR2 is SQIVND (reference sequence). V was clipped by 3 bases and J by 6 bases, with 17 bases between them. The CDR3 here is CASSIRARMGSGELFF. As DNA, the CDR3 is TGTGCCAGTAGTATCCGTGCTAGGATGGGTTCCGGGGAGCTGTTTTTT. The variable domain in full, completed from reference TRBV19 and TRBJ2-2, reads DGGITQSPKYLFRKEGQNVTLSCEQNLNHDAMYWYRQDPGQGLRLIYYSQIVNDFQKGDIAEGYSVSREKKESFPLTVTSAQKNPTAFYLCASSIRARMGSGELFFGEGSRLTVL.

This sequence joins TRBV6-6 and TRBJ1-2; D gene unclear. Trimming shortened V by 6 bases and J by 4 bases, and 9 bases separated the two germline ends. Germline loops: CDR1 MNHNY, CDR2 SVGAGI (reference sequence). The CDR3 length is 12 residues. The chain's CDR3 is CASRETVYGYTF. The CDR3 DNA follows: TGTGCCAGCAGAGAGACGGTCTATGGCTACACCTTC.

Here the CDR3 reads CASSLGDSLNQPQHF. Written as DNA, the CDR3 is TGTGCCAGCAGCTTAGGGGACAGCCTCAATCAGCCCCAGCATTTT. This chain joins TRBV7-9 and TRBJ1-5; TRBD1 matches 7 bases. V lost 1 base to trimming and J lost 3 bases; unmatched junction nucleotides: 3. Per the germline V gene, CDR1 is SEHNR and CDR2 is FQNEAQ (reference sequence). This CDR3 is built from 15 residues.

This clone was picked up one time. The chain carries TRBV18 and TRBJ1-6, with D possibly TRBD1 on 5 matching bases. Germline V CDR1 and CDR2: KGHSH, LQKENI. Trimming left V 6 bases short and J 0 bases short, with 12 bases between. This CDR3 region has 16 residues. DNA of the CDR3: TGTGCCAGCTCCCAGGGCGTGAGCTCCTATAATTCACCCCTCCACTTT. It specifies CASSQGVSSYNSPLHF.

The CDR3 region is CAWSVHRTANSNQPQHF. The DNA of the CDR3 is TGTGCCTGGAGTGTACACCGGACAGCAAATAGCAATCAGCCCCAGCATTTT. J is TRBJ1-5 and V is TRBV30, with D perhaps TRBD1 (6 bases). The CDR3 length is 17 residues. Trimming cost V 0 bases and J 0 bases, with 15 bases left between them. Germline CDR1 GTSNPN, CDR2 SVGIG (reference sequence).

This clone has only a few counts. The chain recombines TRBV5-1 with TRBJ2-1; D is unclear. The CDR3 totals 14 residues. Between the trimmed V and J ends, which lost 0 bases and 7 bases, there was a span of 11 bases. Germline lookup yields CDR1 SGHRS and CDR2 YFSETQ. CDR3: CASSLGHLKNEQFF. The CDR3 DNA follows: TGCGCCAGCAGCTTGGGGCATCTTAAGAATGAGCAGTTCTTC.

The CDR3 DNA reads as TGTGCCAGCAGTCGGACAGGGTCATATCAGCCCCAGCATTTT. Translated: CASSRTGSYQPQHF. The chain combines TRBV6-5 with TRBJ1-5; TRBD1 agrees at 8 bases. The germline CDR1 and CDR2 sequences are MNHEY and SVGAGI. With 5 bases clipped from V and 5 bases from J, the junction kept 5 bases outside the gene matches. The CDR3 totals 14 residues.

The chain carries TRBV2 and TRBJ1-2, with D maybe TRBD1 (6 bases). V gave up 5 bases and J gave up 6 bases, with 19 bases separating them. CDR1 is SNHLY, CDR2 FYNNEI, per germline. This CDR3 region has 15 residues. The CDR3 is CASSSQGSGADGYTF. In DNA form, the CDR3 reads TGTGCCAGCAGTTCTCAGGGTTCGGGGGCTGATGGCTACACCTTC.

This chain joins TRBV27 and TRBJ2-5, with D possibly matching TRBD1 (5 bases). Germline V gene sequence: CDR1 MNHEY, CDR2 SMNVEV (reference sequence). The V gene lost 5 bases and the J gene lost 4 bases, with 11 bases spanning the gap. The CDR3 length is 13 residues. CDR3 sequence (DNA): TGTGCCAGCAGTAGTTGGCAGGGAGAGACCCAGTACTTC. Protein product: CASSSWQGETQYF.

This sequence joins TRBV27 and TRBJ2-1, with D perhaps TRBD1 (6 bases). Trimming stripped 3 bases from V and 0 bases from J, with 15 bases between. The germline V gene has CDR1 MNHEY and CDR2 SMNVEV (reference sequence). CDR3 length: 17 residues. In DNA form, the CDR3 reads TGTGCCAGCAGTTTCCGACAGGACCCGAGCTCCTACAATGAGCAGTTCTTC. Its protein product is CASSFRQDPSSYNEQFF.

This sequence joins TRBV9 and TRBJ2-5; unclear D gene. Trimming took 2 bases from V and 1 from J, leaving 12 bases between them. CDR1 and CDR2 from the germline V gene are SGDLS and YYNGEE. The CDR3 runs 15 residues. The CDR3 nucleotides read TGTGCCAGCAGCGTGTGGCCGGCCAGCCAAGAGACCCAGTACTTC. As protein: CASSVWPASQETQYF.

The rearrangement uses TRBV9 and TRBJ1-5; TRBD1 agrees at 8 bases. From germline, CDR1 is SGDLS and CDR2 YYNGEE. The CDR3 extends over 14 amino acids. The V gene end was trimmed by 3 bases and the J gene end by 7 bases; junction bases not matched to a gene: 6. The CDR3 is CASSASGGGQPQHF. Written as DNA, the CDR3 is TGTGCCAGCAGCGCCTCAGGGGGCGGCCAGCCCCAGCATTTT. The full variable domain, its missing parts supplied by reference TRBV9 and TRBJ1-5, is DSGVTQTPKHLITATGQRVTLRCSPRSGDLSVYWYQQSLDQGLQFLIQYYNGEERAKGNILERFSAQQFPDLHSELNLSSLELGDSALYFCASSASGGGQPQHFGDGTRLSIL.

V is TRBV3-1 (or the pseudogene TRBV3-2) and J is TRBJ1-2; no firm D call. In germline, CDR1 is LGHDT, CDR2 YNNKEL (reference sequence). V gave up 1 base and J gave up 6 bases, with 6 bases separating them. This CDR3 is built from 12 residues. The CDR3 spells CASSQAGNGYTF. The CDR3 DNA follows: TGTGCCAGCAGCCAAGCGGGTAATGGCTACACCTTC.

The CDR3 nucleotides are TGCGCCACAAGGGGTAGCGGGAGCACCGGGGAGCTGTTTTTT. This codes for CATRGSGSTGELFF. This chain links TRBV4-1 with TRBJ2-2; 9 bases are shared with TRBD2. Germline V gene lookup returns CDR1 MGHRA and CDR2 YSYEKL. The CDR3 consists of 14 residues. J was trimmed by 4 bases and V by 10 bases; bases with no gene match: 7.

The chain combines TRBV29-1 with TRBJ1-1, with a possible D match to TRBD1 (5 bases). V dropped 6 bases and J dropped 6 bases, with 17 bases sitting between them. This CDR3 is 13 amino acids long. Germline CDR1 SQVTM, CDR2 ANQGSEA. CDR3 residues: CSVLGQGRSEAFF. As DNA, the CDR3 is TGCAGCGTCCTGGGTCAGGGACGATCTGAAGCTTTCTTT.

As regards this clone: Other DNA sequences of this sample code for an identical CDR3. CDR3 bases: TGTGCCAGCAGTCCGGGACTAGCCTCAGATACGCAGTATTTT. Encoded protein: CASSPGLASDTQYF. The chain uses TRBV6-6 and TRBJ2-3; 9 bases fit TRBD2. The germline V gene has CDR1 MNHNY and CDR2 SVGAGI (reference sequence). V gave up 5 bases and J gave up 4 bases; unmatched junction bases: 4. This CDR3 is built from 14 residues.

This clone was recorded once. This chain joins TRBV11-2 and TRBJ2-7, with 10 bases that match TRBD1. Trimming at V came to 5 bases and at J to 3 bases, leaving 10 bases not matched to a gene. Germline V lookup: CDR1 SGHAT, CDR2 FQNNGV. This CDR3 has 16 residues. The CDR3 DNA reads TGTGCCAGCAGCCCCCAGGCCGGGACAGGGGACTACGAGCAGTACTTC. Translating it yields CASSPQAGTGDYEQYF.

The chain has TRBV19 and TRBJ2-5; 10 bases map to TRBD1. Trimming at V came to 4 bases and at J to 5 bases, leaving 7 bases not matched to a gene. The CDR3 loop spans 15 amino acids. Germline values: CDR1 LNHDA, CDR2 SQIVND (reference sequence). CDR3 amino acids: CASSKSGTGVETQYF. CDR3 nucleotides: TGTGCCAGTAGTAAATCCGGGACAGGGGTCGAGACCCAGTACTTC. The full variable domain, in which reference TRBV19 and TRBJ2-5 provide the parts outside the CDR3, is DGGITQSPKYLFRKEGQNVTLSCEQNLNHDAMYWYRQDPGQGLRLIYYSQIVNDFQKGDIAEGYSVSREKKESFPLTVTSAQKNPTAFYLCASSKSGTGVETQYFGPGTRLLVL.

The gene calls are TRBV19 and TRBJ2-2, with TRBD1 identical over 10 bases. With 7 bases clipped from V and 7 bases from J, the junction kept 9 bases outside the gene matches. The CDR3 sequence is 15 residues long. Germline CDR1 reads LNHDA; CDR2 reads SQIVND (reference sequence). CDR3 sequence: CASKPGTGARGELFF. The CDR3 DNA reads TGTGCCAGTAAACCCGGGACAGGGGCTCGCGGGGAGCTGTTTTTT. The variable domain in full, with the rest retrieved from reference TRBV19 and TRBJ2-2, is DGGITQSPKYLFRKEGQNVTLSCEQNLNHDAMYWYRQDPGQGLRLIYYSQIVNDFQKGDIAEGYSVSREKKESFPLTVTSAQKNPTAFYLCASKPGTGARGELFFGEGSRLTVL.

The chain recombines TRBV28 with TRBJ1-2; unclear D gene. Per the germline V gene, CDR1 is MDHEN and CDR2 is SYDVKM. The CDR3 covers 15 residues. Trimming shortened V by 4 bases and J by 4 bases, and 16 bases separated the two germline ends. CDR3 bases: TGTGCCAGCAGTTCCTTAAGGGTCACGGTCTATGGCTACACCTTC. Its translation: CASSSLRVTVYGYTF.

The table lists this clone with a few counts. The chain has TRBV4-2 and TRBJ2-5; TRBD2 matches 11 bases. With V trimmed by 1 base and J by 2 bases, 3 bases remained unmatched. Per germline, CDR1 LGHNA and CDR2 YNFKEQ. The CDR3 has 16 amino acids. CDR3 sequence reads: CASSQARLAGQETQYF. The DNA for the CDR3 is TGTGCCAGCAGCCAAGCCAGACTAGCGGGACAAGAGACCCAGTACTTC.